The clone carrying this TCR beta chain was seen only a few times. Antigen: not known. The data stem from a study of molecular identifiers for immune sequencing clone quantification. Study outcomes and limitations: Clonotypes surpassing 20 RNA copies contained over 97% of effector molecules, versus under 1% in naive cells. The sizes of highly expanded clones could be underestimated when identical TCR molecules share a barcode.

The CDR3 is 15 residues long. J gave up 2 bases and V 5 bases, and 4 bases lay outside the gene matches. Germline CDR1 LNHDA, CDR2 SQIVND (reference sequence). One entry per CDR3 protein, called by TCRdb with MiXCR from the PCR reads. The sample lists about 640,000 distinct CDR3 sequences; just under 20% were seen once. The chain joins TRBV19 to TRBJ2-2; TRBD1 aligns across 8 bases. Sequencing used naive CD8+ T cells from blood, with Jurkat cell RNA spiked in. The sample's subset: FACS-sorted CD8+CD4-CCR7+CD45RA+ naive T cells. The origin of this receptor is a human donor in good health. Some libraries in this study had Jurkat cell RNA spiked in. The CDR3 is CASSGGQANTGELFF. Written as DNA, the CDR3 is TGTGCCAGTAGTGGGGGACAGGCTAACACCGGGGAGCTGTTTTTT.